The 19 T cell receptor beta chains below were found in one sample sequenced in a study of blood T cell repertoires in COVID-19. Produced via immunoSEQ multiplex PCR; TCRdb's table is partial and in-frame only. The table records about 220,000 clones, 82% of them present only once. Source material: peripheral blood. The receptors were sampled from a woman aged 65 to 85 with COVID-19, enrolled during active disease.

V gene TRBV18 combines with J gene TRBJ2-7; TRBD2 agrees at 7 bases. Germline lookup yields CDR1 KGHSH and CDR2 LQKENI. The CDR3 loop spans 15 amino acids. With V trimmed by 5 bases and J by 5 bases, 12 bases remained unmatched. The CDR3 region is CASSAVAGVVDEQYF. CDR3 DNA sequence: TGTGCCAGCTCAGCCGTCGCGGGAGTAGTCGACGAGCAGTACTTC.

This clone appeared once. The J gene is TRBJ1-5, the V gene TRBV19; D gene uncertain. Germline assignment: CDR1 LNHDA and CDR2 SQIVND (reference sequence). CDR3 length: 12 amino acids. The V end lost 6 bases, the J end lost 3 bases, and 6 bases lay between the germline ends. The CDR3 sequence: CASRFNNQPQHF. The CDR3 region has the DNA TGTGCCAGTAGGTTCAACAATCAGCCCCAGCATTTT.

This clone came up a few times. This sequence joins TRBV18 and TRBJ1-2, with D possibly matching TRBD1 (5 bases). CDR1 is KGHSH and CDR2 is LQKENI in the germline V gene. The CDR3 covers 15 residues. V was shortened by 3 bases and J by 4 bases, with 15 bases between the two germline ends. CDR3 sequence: CASSPVKTAVYGYTF. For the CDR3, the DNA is TGTGCCAGCTCACCGGTTAAGACAGCAGTCTATGGCTACACCTTC.

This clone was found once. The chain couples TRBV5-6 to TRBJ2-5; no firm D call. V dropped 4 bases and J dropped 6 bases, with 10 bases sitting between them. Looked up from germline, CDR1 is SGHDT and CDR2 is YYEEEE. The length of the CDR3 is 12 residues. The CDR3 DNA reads TGTGCCAGCAGCGCCCTACGCCAGACCCAGTACTTC. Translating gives CASSALRQTQYF. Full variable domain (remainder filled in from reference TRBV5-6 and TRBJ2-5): DAGVTQSPTHLIKTRGQQVTLRCSPKSGHDTVSWYQQALGQGPQFIFQYYEEEERQRGNFPDRFSGHQFPNYSSELNVNALLLGDSALYLCASSALRQTQYFGPGTRLLVL.

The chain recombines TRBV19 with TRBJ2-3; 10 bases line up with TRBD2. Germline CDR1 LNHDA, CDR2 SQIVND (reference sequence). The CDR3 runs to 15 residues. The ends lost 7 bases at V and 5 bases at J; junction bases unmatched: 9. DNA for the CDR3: TGTGCCAGTATCCGCCAAGCGGGAGGGGGAGATACGCAGTATTTT. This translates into CASIRQAGGGDTQYF. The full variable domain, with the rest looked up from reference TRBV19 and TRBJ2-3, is DGGITQSPKYLFRKEGQNVTLSCEQNLNHDAMYWYRQDPGQGLRLIYYSQIVNDFQKGDIAEGYSVSREKKESFPLTVTSAQKNPTAFYLCASIRQAGGGDTQYFGPGTRLTVL.

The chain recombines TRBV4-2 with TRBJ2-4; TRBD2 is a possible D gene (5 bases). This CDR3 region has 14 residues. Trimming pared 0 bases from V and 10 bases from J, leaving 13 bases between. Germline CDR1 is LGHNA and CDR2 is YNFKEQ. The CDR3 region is CASSQDEARAIQYF. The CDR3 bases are TGTGCCAGCAGCCAAGATGAGGCGCGGGCGATTCAGTACTTC.

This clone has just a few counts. Here the CDR3 DNA reads TGCAGCGTTAAACAGGGGATTGCCTACGAGCAGTACTTC. Translation gives CSVKQGIAYEQYF. V usage is TRBV29-1 and J usage is TRBJ2-7, with TRBD1 identical over 7 bases. The length of the CDR3 is 13 residues. CDR1 is SQVTM, CDR2 ANQGSEA, per germline. The V gene end was trimmed by 5 bases and the J gene end by 2 bases; junction bases not matched to a gene: 6.

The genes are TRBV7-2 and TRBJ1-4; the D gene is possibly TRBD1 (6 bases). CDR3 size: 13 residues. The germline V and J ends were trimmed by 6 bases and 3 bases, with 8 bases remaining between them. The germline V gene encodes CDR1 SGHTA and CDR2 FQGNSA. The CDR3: CASRQGANEKLFF. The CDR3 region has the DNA TGTGCCAGCAGACAGGGAGCTAATGAAAAACTGTTTTTT.

The CDR3, as DNA: TGTGCAAGTCGCTTAGTGGACCGGGACAGGGGGTTACATGCAACTAATGAAAAACTGTTTTTT. Translated: CASRLVDRDRGLHATNEKLFF. This chain joins TRBV12-2 and TRBJ1-4; the table names TRBD1, a call not compared with the DNA. TRBV12-2 counts as a pseudogene. The CDR3 runs 21 residues.

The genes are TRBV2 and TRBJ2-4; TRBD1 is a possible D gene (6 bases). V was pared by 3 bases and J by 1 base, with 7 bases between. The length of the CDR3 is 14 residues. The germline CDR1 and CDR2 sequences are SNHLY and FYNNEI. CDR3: CASSDGQAKNIQYF. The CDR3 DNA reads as TGTGCCAGCAGTGATGGACAGGCCAAAAACATTCAGTACTTC.

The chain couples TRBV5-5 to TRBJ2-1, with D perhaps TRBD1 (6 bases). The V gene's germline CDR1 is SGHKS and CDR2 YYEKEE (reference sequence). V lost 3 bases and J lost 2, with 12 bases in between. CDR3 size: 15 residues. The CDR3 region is CASSWGRGTYNEQFF. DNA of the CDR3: TGTGCCAGCAGCTGGGGCAGGGGAACCTACAATGAGCAGTTCTTC.

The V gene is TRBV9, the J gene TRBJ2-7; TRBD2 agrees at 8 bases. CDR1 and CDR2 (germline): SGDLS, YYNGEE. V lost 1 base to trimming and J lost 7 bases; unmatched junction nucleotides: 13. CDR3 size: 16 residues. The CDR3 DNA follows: TGTGCCAGCAGCGTAACCTTACTAGCGGACCGATGGGAGCAGTACTTC. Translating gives CASSVTLLADRWEQYF.

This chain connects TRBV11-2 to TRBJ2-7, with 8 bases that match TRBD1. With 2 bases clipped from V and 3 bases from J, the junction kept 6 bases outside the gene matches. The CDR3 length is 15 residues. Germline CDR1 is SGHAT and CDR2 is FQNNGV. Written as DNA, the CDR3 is TGTGCCAGCAGCTTACCAGGACAGGGTATCTACGAGCAGTACTTC. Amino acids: CASSLPGQGIYEQYF.

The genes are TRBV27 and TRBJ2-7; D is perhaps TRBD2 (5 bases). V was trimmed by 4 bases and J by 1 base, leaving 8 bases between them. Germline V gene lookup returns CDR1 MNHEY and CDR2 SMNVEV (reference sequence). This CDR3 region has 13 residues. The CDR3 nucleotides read TGTGCCAGCAGTTGGGAGCGGTCCTACGAGCAGTACTTC. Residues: CASSWERSYEQYF.

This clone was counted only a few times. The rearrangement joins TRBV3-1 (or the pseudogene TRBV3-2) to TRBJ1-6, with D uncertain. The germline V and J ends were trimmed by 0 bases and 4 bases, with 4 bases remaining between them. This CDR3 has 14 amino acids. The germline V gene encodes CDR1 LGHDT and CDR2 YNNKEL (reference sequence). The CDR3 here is CASSQDGYNSPLHF. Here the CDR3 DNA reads TGTGCCAGCAGCCAAGACGGGTATAATTCACCCCTCCACTTT.

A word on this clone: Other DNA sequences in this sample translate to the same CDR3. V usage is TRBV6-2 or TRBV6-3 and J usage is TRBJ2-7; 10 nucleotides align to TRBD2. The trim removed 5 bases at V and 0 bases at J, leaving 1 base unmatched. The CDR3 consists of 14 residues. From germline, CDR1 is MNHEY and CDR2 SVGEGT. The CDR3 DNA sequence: TGTGCCAGCAGTCGGACTAGCGGCTCCTACGAGCAGTACTTC. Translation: CASSRTSGSYEQYF.

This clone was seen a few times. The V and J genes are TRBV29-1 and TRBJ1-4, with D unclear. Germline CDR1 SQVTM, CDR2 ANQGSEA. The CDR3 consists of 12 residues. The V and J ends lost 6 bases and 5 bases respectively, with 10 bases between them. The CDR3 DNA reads TGCAGCGTGAGGGCTAACAATGAAAAACTGTTTTTT. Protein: CSVRANNEKLFF.

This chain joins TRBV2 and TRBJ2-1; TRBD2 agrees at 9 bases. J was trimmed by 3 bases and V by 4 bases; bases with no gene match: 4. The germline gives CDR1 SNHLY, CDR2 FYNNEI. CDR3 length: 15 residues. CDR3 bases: TGTGCCAGCAGTGCTCGCGGGAGGGACTACAATGAGCAGTTCTTC. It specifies CASSARGRDYNEQFF.

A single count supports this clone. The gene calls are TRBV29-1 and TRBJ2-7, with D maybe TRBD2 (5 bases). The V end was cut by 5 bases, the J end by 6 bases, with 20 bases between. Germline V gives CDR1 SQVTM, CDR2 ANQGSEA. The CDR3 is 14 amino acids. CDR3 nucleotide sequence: TGCAGCGTTAATTTGATTCCGGGAACCGGCGAGCAGTACTTC. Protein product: CSVNLIPGTGEQYF.